What follows describes a single T cell receptor (beta chain). These data belong to a study of human T cells and chemical hapten exposure. Study-level information: Diphenylcyclopropenone was administered weekly to the scalp of patients throughout the approximately 23-week study.

TCRdb redid the calling of the RACE reads with MiXCR, one entry per CDR3 protein. The sample shows roughly 120,000 distinct CDR3 sequences, approximately 8.8% of them seen only once. Time point: patch test 2, 6 weeks after DPC sensitization. Treatment here: therapeutic diphenylcyclopropenone sensitization with weekly scalp DPC. Unmatched junction bases numbered 8, after V lost 3 bases and J lost 3 bases. CDR3 length equals 16 residues. This TCR derives from a woman between 40 and 50 years old with alopecia areata. Some clones in this sample may be carry-over from other donors' samples. The chain recombines TRBV12-3 or TRBV12-4 with TRBJ2-7; TRBD1 agrees at 10 bases. The sample in question was whole blood, obtained in connection with sensitization to the hapten diphenylcyclopropenone (DPC). CDR3 coding DNA: TGTGCCAGCAGTTTCACGGGACAGGGGCAAAACTACGAGCAGTACTTC. The encoded protein is CASSFTGQGQNYEQYF.